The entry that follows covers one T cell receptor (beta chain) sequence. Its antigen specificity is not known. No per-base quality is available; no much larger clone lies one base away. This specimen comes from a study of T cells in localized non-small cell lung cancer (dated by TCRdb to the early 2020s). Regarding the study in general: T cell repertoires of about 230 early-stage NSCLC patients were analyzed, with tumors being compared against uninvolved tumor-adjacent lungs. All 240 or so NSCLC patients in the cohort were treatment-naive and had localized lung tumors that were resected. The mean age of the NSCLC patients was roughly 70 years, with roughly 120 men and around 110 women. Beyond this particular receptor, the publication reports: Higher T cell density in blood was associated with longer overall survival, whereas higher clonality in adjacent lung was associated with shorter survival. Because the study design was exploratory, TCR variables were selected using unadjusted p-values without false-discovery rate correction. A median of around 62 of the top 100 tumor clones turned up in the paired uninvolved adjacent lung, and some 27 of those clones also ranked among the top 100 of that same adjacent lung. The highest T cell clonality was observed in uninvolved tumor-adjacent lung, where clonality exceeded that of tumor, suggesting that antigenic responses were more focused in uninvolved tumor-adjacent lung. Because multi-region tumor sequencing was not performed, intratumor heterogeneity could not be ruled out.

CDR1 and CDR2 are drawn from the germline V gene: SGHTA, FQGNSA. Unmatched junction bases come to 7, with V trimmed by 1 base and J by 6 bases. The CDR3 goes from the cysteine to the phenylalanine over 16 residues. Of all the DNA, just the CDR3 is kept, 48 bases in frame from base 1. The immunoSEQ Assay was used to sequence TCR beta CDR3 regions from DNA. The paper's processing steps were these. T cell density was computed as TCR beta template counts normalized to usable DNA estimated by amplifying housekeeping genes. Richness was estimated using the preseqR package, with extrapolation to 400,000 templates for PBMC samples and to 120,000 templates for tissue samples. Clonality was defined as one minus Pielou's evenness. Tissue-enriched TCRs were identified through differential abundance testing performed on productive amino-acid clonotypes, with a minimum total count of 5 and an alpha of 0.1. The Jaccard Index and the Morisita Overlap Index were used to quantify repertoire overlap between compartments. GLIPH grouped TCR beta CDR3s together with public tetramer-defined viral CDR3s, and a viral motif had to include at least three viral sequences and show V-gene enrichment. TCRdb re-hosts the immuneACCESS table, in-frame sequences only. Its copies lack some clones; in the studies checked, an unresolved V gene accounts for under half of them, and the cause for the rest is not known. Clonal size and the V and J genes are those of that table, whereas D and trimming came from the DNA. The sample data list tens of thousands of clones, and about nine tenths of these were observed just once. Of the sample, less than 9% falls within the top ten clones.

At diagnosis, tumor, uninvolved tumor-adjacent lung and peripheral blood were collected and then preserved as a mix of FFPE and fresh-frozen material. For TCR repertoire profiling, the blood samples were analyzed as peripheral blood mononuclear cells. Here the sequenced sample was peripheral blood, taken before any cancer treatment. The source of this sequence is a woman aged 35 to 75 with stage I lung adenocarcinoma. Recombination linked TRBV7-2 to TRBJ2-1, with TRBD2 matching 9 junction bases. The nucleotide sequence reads TGTGCCAGCAGCTTAGAGGGACTAGCATCGGGCAATGAGCAGTTCTTC. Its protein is CASSLEGLASGNEQFF.